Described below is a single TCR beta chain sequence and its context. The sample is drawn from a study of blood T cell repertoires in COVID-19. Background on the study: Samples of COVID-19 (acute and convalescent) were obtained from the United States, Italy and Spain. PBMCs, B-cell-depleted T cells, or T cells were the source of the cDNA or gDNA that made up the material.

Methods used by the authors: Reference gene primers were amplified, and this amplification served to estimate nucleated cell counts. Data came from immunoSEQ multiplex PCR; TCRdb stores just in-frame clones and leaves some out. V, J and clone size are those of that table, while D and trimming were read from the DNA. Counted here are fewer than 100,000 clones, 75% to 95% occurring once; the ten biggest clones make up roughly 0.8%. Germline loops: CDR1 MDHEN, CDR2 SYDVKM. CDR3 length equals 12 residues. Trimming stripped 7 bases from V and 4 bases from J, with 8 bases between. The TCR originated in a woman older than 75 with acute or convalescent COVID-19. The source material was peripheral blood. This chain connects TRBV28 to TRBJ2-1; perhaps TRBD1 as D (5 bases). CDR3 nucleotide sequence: TGTGCCAGCAAAGACAGTTACAATGAGCAGTTCTTC. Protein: CASKDSYNEQFF.